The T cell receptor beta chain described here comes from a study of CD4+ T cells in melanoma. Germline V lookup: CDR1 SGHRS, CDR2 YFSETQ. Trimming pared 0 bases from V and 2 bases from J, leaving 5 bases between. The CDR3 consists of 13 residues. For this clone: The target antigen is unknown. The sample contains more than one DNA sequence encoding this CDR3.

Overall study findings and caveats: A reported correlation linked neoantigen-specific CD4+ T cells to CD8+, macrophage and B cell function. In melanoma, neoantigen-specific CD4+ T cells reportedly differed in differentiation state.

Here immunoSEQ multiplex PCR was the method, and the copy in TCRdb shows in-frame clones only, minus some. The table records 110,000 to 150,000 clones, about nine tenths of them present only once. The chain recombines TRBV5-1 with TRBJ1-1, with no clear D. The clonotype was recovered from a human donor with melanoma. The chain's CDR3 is CASSLVVNTEAFF. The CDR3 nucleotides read TGCGCCAGCAGCTTGGTGGTAAACACTGAAGCTTTCTTT.